These 23 T cell receptor beta chains share one sample of origin, sequenced in a study of blood T cells in healthy people across ages. PCR was performed a second time for about 7 to 11 cycles using a sample-barcoded 5' primer and a J-beta primer mix. MiXCR was run by TCRdb on the 5' RACE reads, yielding one entry per CDR3 protein. In the table there are 850,000 or so distinct CDR3 sequences, 25% to 35% of which are singletons. Material: blood. These receptors originate from a woman aged 80 or over in good health.

This clonotype has a handful of counts. V and J are TRBV12-3 or TRBV12-4 and TRBJ2-3; 13 nucleotides match TRBD2. With 6 bases clipped from V and 9 bases from J, the junction kept 9 bases outside the gene matches. The CDR3 is 15 amino acids. CDR3 protein: CASRPTSGGERTQYF. The CDR3 DNA follows: TGTGCCAGCAGACCAACTAGCGGGGGGGAGCGGACGCAGTATTTT.

V is TRBV14 and J is TRBJ1-4; 10 bases map to TRBD1. The CDR3 contains 16 residues. Looked up from germline, CDR1 is SGHDN and CDR2 is FVKESK. After removal of 2 bases from V and 8 bases from J, the junction contained 8 bases not matched to a gene. CDR3 sequence reads: CASSQRGDRGYEKLFF. The DNA of the CDR3 is TGTGCCAGCAGCCAACGCGGGGACAGGGGTTACGAAAAACTGTTTTTT.

This clonotype was counted ten times or more. The gene calls are TRBV6-2 or TRBV6-3 and TRBJ2-5; the D call may be TRBD1 or TRBD2 (5 bases each). This CDR3 has 16 amino acids. Germline V CDR1 and CDR2: MNHEY, SVGEGT. Trimming removed 5 bases at V and 1 base at J, with 17 bases between. CDR3 bases: TGTGCCAGCAGTCCCAATCTTGGGGGTTCCCAAGAGACCCAGTACTTC. As protein: CASSPNLGGSQETQYF.

Turning to this clonotype: This could be a read error, since a much larger clone is one nucleotide away. The chain has TRBV5-6 and TRBJ2-6, with 7 bases identical to TRBD1. Germline CDR1 and CDR2: SGHDT and YYEEEE. This CDR3 has 20 amino acids. CDR3 sequence: CASSLGDRRFVRAGANVRTF. In DNA, the CDR3 is TGTGCCAGCAGCTTGGGGGACAGACGATTCGTTAGGGCTGGGGCCAACGTCCGGACTTTC.

Many counts were recorded for this clonotype. The chain employs TRBV3-1 and TRBJ2-3; possibly TRBD2 for D (6 bases). Trimming took 3 bases from V and 1 from J, leaving 17 bases between them. The CDR3 is 17 amino acids. In germline, CDR1 is LGHDT, CDR2 YNNKEL (reference sequence). CDR3 DNA: TGTGCCAGCAGCCAGCGCCGGGGAGTAGCGGGCACAGATACGCAGTATTTT. Translating it yields CASSQRRGVAGTDTQYF.

This clonotype was seen only a few times. This rearrangement joins TRBV7-2 to TRBJ1-1; D is unresolved. Trimming took 8 bases from V and 3 from J, leaving 7 bases between them. Per germline, CDR1 SGHTA and CDR2 FQGNSA. There are 11 residues in the CDR3. Here the CDR3 reads CASEGHTEAFF. CDR3 sequence (DNA): TGTGCCAGCGAAGGGCACACTGAAGCTTTCTTT.

The chain couples TRBV3-1 to TRBJ2-6; D gene uncertain. The germline V gene has CDR1 LGHDT and CDR2 YNNKEL (reference sequence). This CDR3 region has 17 residues. V gave up 2 bases and J gave up 4 bases, with 15 bases separating them. In DNA form, the CDR3 reads TGTGCCAGCAGCCAATGGTACCTAGGTTCAGGGGCCAACGTCCTGACTTTC. It yields the protein CASSQWYLGSGANVLTF.

This clonotype occurred many times. This sequence joins TRBV20-1 and TRBJ2-1; D remains unclear. Germline V lookup: CDR1 DFQATT, CDR2 SNEGSKA (reference sequence). The V and J ends lost 4 bases and 4 bases respectively, with 20 bases between them. The CDR3 extends over 16 amino acids. The CDR3 DNA follows: TGCAGTGCTAAGTGGCAGCTAGGAACTTCTTACAATGAGCAGTTCTTC. Translated, it gives CSAKWQLGTSYNEQFF.

This clonotype appeared a few times. This may come from a read error, since a much larger clone is one base off. The V call is TRBV29-1, the J call TRBJ1-6; 7 bases line up with TRBD1. CDR1 is SQVTM, CDR2 ANQGSEA, per germline. Trimming cost V 7 bases and J 6 bases; bases outside gene matches: 6. This CDR3 has 13 residues. The CDR3 reads CSAAGQPNSPLHF. The CDR3 coding sequence is TGCAGCGCCGCGGGACAGCCTAATTCACCCCTCCACTTT.

This clonotype has ten or more counts. The gene calls are TRBV2 and TRBJ1-1, with D uncertain. CDR3 size: 11 residues. Germline V CDR1 and CDR2: SNHLY, FYNNEI. V was cut by 6 bases and J by 6 bases, with 8 bases left in between. Written as DNA, the CDR3 is TGTGCCAGCAGGGGTTTCTCTGAAGCTTTCTTT. Its protein is CASRGFSEAFF. The full variable domain, completed using reference TRBV2 and TRBJ1-1, is EPEVTQTPSHQVTQMGQEVILRCVPISNHLYFYWYRQILGQKVEFLVSFYNNEISEKSEIFDDQFSVERPDGSNFTLKIRSTKLEDSAMYFCASRGFSEAFFGQGTRLTVV.

Many counts were recorded for this clonotype. This rearrangement joins TRBV7-8 to TRBJ1-2, with D maybe TRBD1 (6 bases). Germline V lookup: CDR1 SGHVS, CDR2 FQNEAQ. The CDR3 sequence is 15 residues long. V dropped 3 bases and J dropped 0 bases, with 11 bases sitting between them. Here the CDR3 DNA reads TGTGCCAGCAGCTTCGGCAGGGGCACTAACTATGGCTACACCTTC. Protein: CASSFGRGTNYGYTF. Together with reference TRBV7-8 and TRBJ1-2, the CDR3 gives the full variable domain: GAGVSQSPRYKVAKRGQDVALRCDPISGHVSLFWYQQALGQGPEFLTYFQNEAQLDKSGLPSDRFFAERPEGSVSTLKIQRTQQEDSAVYLCASSFGRGTNYGYTFGSGTRLTVV.

This clonotype was seen many times. V usage is TRBV5-1 and J usage is TRBJ1-2; no clear D. Trimming left V 0 bases short and J 4 bases short, with 10 bases between. Germline loops: CDR1 SGHRS, CDR2 YFSETQ. This CDR3 region has 14 residues. The CDR3: CASSLGGELYGYTF. The CDR3 bases are TGCGCCAGCAGCTTGGGGGGTGAACTCTATGGCTACACCTTC.

This clonotype was seen ten or more times. The rearrangement uses TRBV18 and TRBJ2-7; D call uncertain. The V end was cut by 6 bases, the J end by 2 bases, with 11 bases between. Germline V gene sequence: CDR1 KGHSH, CDR2 LQKENI. The CDR3 has 13 residues. The CDR3 is CASSPPLAYEQYF. CDR3 in DNA: TGTGCCAGCTCTCCCCCTTTAGCCTACGAGCAGTACTTC.

This clonotype was picked up many times. The J gene is TRBJ2-5, the V gene TRBV7-2, with 11 bases that match TRBD2. The CDR3 has 15 residues. V trimming: 0 bases; J trimming: 4 bases; junction bases outside the gene matches: 1. In germline, CDR1 is SGHTA, CDR2 FQGNSA. The CDR3 here is CASSLAGLAVETQYF. Written as DNA, the CDR3 is TGTGCCAGCAGCTTAGCGGGACTAGCGGTAGAGACCCAGTACTTC.

A note on this clonotype: With a much larger clone just one base away, this may be a read error. The V and J genes are TRBV20-1 and TRBJ2-5; 10 positions agree with TRBD2. In germline, CDR1 is DFQATT, CDR2 SNEGSKA (reference sequence). The trim removed 7 bases at V and 5 bases at J, leaving 7 bases unmatched. The CDR3 has 13 amino acids. The CDR3 DNA reads TGCAGTGGAGCGGGGGGGCCTATGGAGACCCAGTACTTC. Its protein is CSGAGGPMETQYF.

This clonotype has at least ten counts. The rearrangement links TRBV27 to TRBJ2-3; maybe TRBD1 (5 bases). Germline CDR1 MNHEY, CDR2 SMNVEV (reference sequence). Trimming took 2 bases from V and 2 from J, leaving 17 bases between them. The CDR3 sequence is 17 residues long. The CDR3 sequence: CASSLSQGASYTDTQYF. The CDR3, as DNA: TGTGCCAGCAGTTTAAGTCAGGGCGCGTCTTACACAGATACGCAGTATTTT.

This clonotype has at least ten counts. V usage is TRBV12-3 or TRBV12-4 and J usage is TRBJ2-5; the D call may be TRBD1 or TRBD2 (5 bases each). The CDR3 is 15 residues long. Trimming shortened V by 3 bases and J by 4 bases, and 15 bases separated the two germline ends. CDR3: CASSLRQGGGETQYF. CDR3 nucleotide sequence: TGTGCCAGCAGTTTGAGGCAGGGTGGGGGAGAGACCCAGTACTTC.

This chain uses TRBV20-1 with TRBJ2-3; either TRBD1 or TRBD2 may fit D (5 bases each). The germline V gene encodes CDR1 DFQATT and CDR2 SNEGSKA (reference sequence). V lost 0 bases to trimming and J lost 5 bases, with 15 bases between them. This CDR3 has 15 amino acids. The CDR3, as DNA: TGCAGTGCTAGAGATTCGGGGCAGGGTGGAGATACGCAGTATTTT. Protein product: CSARDSGQGGDTQYF.

This clonotype was observed many times. The chain is built from TRBV7-2 and TRBJ1-2; D unresolved. The CDR3 contains 16 residues. From germline, CDR1 is SGHTA and CDR2 FQGNSA. Between the trimmed V and J ends, which lost 2 bases and 6 bases, there was a span of 19 bases. The CDR3 loop is CASSLSFGSSGDGYTF. CDR3 nucleotides: TGTGCCAGCAGCTTAAGTTTCGGCAGCTCAGGCGATGGCTACACCTTC.

The chain recombines TRBV14 with TRBJ2-3, with D perhaps TRBD1 or TRBD2 (5 bases each). The length of the CDR3 is 13 residues. The V end lost 2 bases, the J end lost 4 bases, and 7 bases lay between the germline ends. Germline assignment: CDR1 SGHDN and CDR2 FVKESK. The CDR3 DNA reads as TGTGCCAGCAGCCAACCGGGGCCAGATACGCAGTATTTT. Its translation: CASSQPGPDTQYF.

In this sample, this clonotype turned up many times. The chain carries TRBV5-1 and TRBJ1-2, with D unresolved. V was shortened by 0 bases and J by 1 base, with 16 bases between the two germline ends. This CDR3 comprises 17 residues. Germline loops: CDR1 SGHRS, CDR2 YFSETQ. The CDR3 region has the DNA TGCGCCAGCAGCTTGGGTTACGCGGGAGGAGGTAACTATGGCTACACCTTC. It is translated as CASSLGYAGGGNYGYTF.

This clonotype has at least ten counts. The chain couples TRBV5-5 to TRBJ2-7; tentative D call: TRBD2 (5 bases). The V end lost 4 bases, the J end lost 4 bases, and 15 bases lay between the germline ends. There are 14 residues in the CDR3. Germline CDR1 is SGHKS and CDR2 is YYEKEE (reference sequence). Written as DNA, the CDR3 is TGTGCCAGCAGCCTAGCCGATCTACTTTACGAGCAGTACTTC. It codes for CASSLADLLYEQYF.

With regard to this clonotype: A much more abundant neighbour one base away suggests this may be a read error. CDR3 coding DNA: TGTGCCAGCAGCCAATCCGGGTCGCGGGGGGCGCGGGAGACCCAGTTCTTC. Its translation is CASSQSGSRGARETQFF. The chain links TRBV4-2 to TRBJ2-1; 8 nucleotides match TRBD2. The germline CDR1 and CDR2 sequences are LGHNA and YNFKEQ. The CDR3 extends over 17 amino acids. The J segment lost 13 bases and the V segment lost 2 bases, leaving 19 bases of the junction unmatched.